This TCR beta chain was captured in a study of memory B cells and T cells in multiple sclerosis. Overall study findings and caveats: Clone-set sizes differed between compartments, so shared clonotype counts needed normalization.

The table lists this clone with a count of one. Its antigen is as yet unknown. Stimulus-free culture yielded autoproliferating CFSE-dim and non-proliferating CFSE-high T cells, each sequenced separately. Cultures began with 45 million to 60 million CFSE-labeled PBMCs, unstimulated for 7 days, with replicate wells pooled. The PBMCs received approximately 0.5 uM CFSE and serum-free culture with no added stimuli. CDR3 length equals 16 residues. TCRdb's table, derived via immunoSEQ multiplex PCR, lists solely in-frame clones and lacks some. Among fewer than 40,000 clones listed, around 86% were seen once.

This sequence joins TRBV21-1 and TRBJ1-3; TRBD1, the D gene given by the table, was not confirmed from the DNA. TRBV21-1 is described as a pseudogene. Input material: PBMCs from blood kept in culture. The clonotype originates from a human donor with multiple sclerosis. CDR3 sequence (DNA): TGTGCCAGCAGCAAATTTCAGGGATACCCAGGAAACACCATATATTTT. Translating gives CASSKFQGYPGNTIYF.